This TCR beta chain was sequenced for a study of cytomegalovirus exposure and HLA in healthy donors. Overall study: Unique TCRs numbering around 85 million, obtained from HLA-typed donors, made up an early data release. General study points: A later analysis found most CMV-associated TCR beta chains apparently HLA-restricted. The HLA-A and HLA-B alleles of most subjects were reportedly predicted accurately from TCR beta sequences. The authors excluded some V segments, including TRBV6-2 and TRBV6-3, as indistinguishable.

Deletions cut 7 bases from V and 4 bases from J, with 8 bases between. This CDR3 has 11 residues. Germline assignment: CDR1 MDHEN and CDR2 SYDVKM. The PCR had 60 Vbeta and 13 Jbeta primers. The protocol was immunoSEQ multiplex PCR, while the TCRdb copy is restricted to in-frame clones and leaves out a portion. The sample holds roughly 90,000 clones; around 80% are singletons and the top ten take 5.5% to 8%. With respect to this clone: Its antigen is still unknown.

The chain joins TRBV28 to TRBJ2-7; D is undetermined. The clonotype was recovered from a young man in good health and CMV-seronegative. Sequenced sample: PBMCs. CDR3 region: CASTRSYEQYF. The CDR3 nucleotides read TGTGCCAGCACCCGCAGTTACGAGCAGTACTTC.